This T cell receptor (beta chain) derives from a study of technical replicates of blood from several donors. Profiling relied on immunoSEQ multiplex PCR, and the TCRdb table lists in-frame clones only, not all of them. The sample shows 65,000 to 85,000 clones, around 90% of them seen only once. This clone was seen a single time. V was cut by 3 bases and J by 0 bases, with 9 bases left in between. CDR3 length: 14 amino acids. CDR1 and CDR2 (germline): LNHNV, YYDKDF (reference sequence). The chain couples TRBV15 to TRBJ2-7; D might be TRBD1 (6 bases). The sequenced sample was T cells isolated from PBMCs. This clonotype originated in a human donor in good health. Here the CDR3 DNA reads TGTGCCACCAGCAGGCAGGGGAGCTCCTACGAGCAGTACTTC. It specifies CATSRQGSSYEQYF.